These 18 T cell receptor beta chains originate from one sample sequenced in a study of blood T cell repertoires in COVID-19. The data were produced by immunoSEQ multiplex PCR, yet TCRdb's version contains in-frame clones alone and is incomplete. The table has some 400,000 clones, roughly 90% seen once. Sequencing input: PBMCs or T cells enriched from blood (not recorded which). The receptor source for this set is a woman between 40 and 55 years old who had been exposed to COVID-19.

This sequence joins TRBV20-1 and TRBJ2-7; tentatively, D is TRBD1 (6 bases). Trimming cost V 3 bases and J 6 bases, with 15 bases left between them. The V gene's germline CDR1 is DFQATT and CDR2 SNEGSKA (reference sequence). The length of the CDR3 is 13 residues. The CDR3 nucleotides read TGCAGTGCTAGTTGGGGGCGTACTCCCGAGCAGTACTTC. Amino acid sequence: CSASWGRTPEQYF.

The V call is TRBV5-1, the J call TRBJ1-2; D is uncertain. V was trimmed by 1 base and J by 0 bases, leaving 7 bases between them. The CDR3 extends over 14 amino acids. Per germline, CDR1 SGHRS and CDR2 YFSETQ. Here the CDR3 DNA reads TGCGCCAGCAGCTTGCGTAGCACTAACTATGGCTACACCTTC. Translated: CASSLRSTNYGYTF. Together with reference TRBV5-1 and TRBJ1-2, the CDR3 gives the full variable domain: KAGVTQTPRYLIKTRGQQVTLSCSPISGHRSVSWYQQTPGQGLQFLFEYFSETQRNKGNFPGRFSGRQFSNSRSEMNVSTLELGDSALYLCASSLRSTNYGYTFGSGTRLTVV.

J is TRBJ2-7 and V is TRBV11-2; TRBD1 matches at 7 bases. The CDR3 has 15 amino acids. The V gene's germline CDR1 is SGHAT and CDR2 FQNNGV. V trimming: 0 bases; J trimming: 3 bases; junction bases outside the gene matches: 5. The CDR3 bases are TGTGCCAGCAGCTTAGAACCGGGACAGATCTACGAGCAGTACTTC. Translation gives CASSLEPGQIYEQYF.

The V gene is TRBV7-2, the J gene TRBJ2-3; TRBD1 is a possible D gene (5 bases). Germline V gene lookup returns CDR1 SGHTA and CDR2 FQGNSA. Trimming removed 8 bases from V and 3 bases from J, with 15 bases in between. The CDR3 covers 14 residues. The CDR3 spells CASRGLGETDTQYF. The CDR3 nucleotides are TGTGCCAGCCGTGGGCTAGGGGAAACAGATACGCAGTATTTT. Drawing the rest from reference TRBV7-2 and TRBJ2-3, the complete variable domain is GAGVSQSPSNKVTEKGKDVELRCDPISGHTALYWYRQSLGQGLEFLIYFQGNSAPDKSGLPSDRFSAERTGGSVSTLTIQRTQQEDSAVYLCASRGLGETDTQYFGPGTRLTVL.

The chain recombines TRBV10-2 with TRBJ1-1; the match to TRBD1 covers 8 bases. The CDR3 runs 13 residues. Germline V lookup: CDR1 WSHSY, CDR2 SAAADI. J was trimmed by 4 bases and V by 8 bases; bases with no gene match: 6. The CDR3 nucleotides read TGCGCCAGCCAGGGGGCAGGGGGCACTGAAGCTTTCTTT. Amino acid sequence: CASQGAGGTEAFF.

V and J are TRBV5-8 and TRBJ1-2; D is uncertain. CDR1 is SGHTS and CDR2 is YDEGEE in the germline V gene. The CDR3 consists of 15 residues. V was cut by 4 bases and J by 7 bases, with 20 bases left in between. The CDR3 DNA reads as TGTGCCAGCAGCCTAATGAGGGCAGTAGAACGTGGCTACACCTTC. Translation gives CASSLMRAVERGYTF. Combining the CDR3 with reference TRBV5-8 and TRBJ1-2 gives the whole variable domain EAGVTQSPTHLIKTRGQQATLRCSPISGHTSVYWYQQALGLGLQFLLWYDEGEERNRGNFPPRFSGRQFPNYSSELNVNALELEDSALYLCASSLMRAVERGYTFGSGTRLTVV.

The genes are TRBV29-1 and TRBJ2-3, with D possibly TRBD2 on 7 matching bases. The CDR3 contains 13 residues. Germline V gene sequence: CDR1 SQVTM, CDR2 ANQGSEA. Trimming cost V 4 bases and J 3 bases, with 11 bases left between them. CDR3 amino acids: CSVVRGATDTQYF. For the CDR3, the DNA is TGCAGCGTTGTCCGGGGGGCAACAGATACGCAGTATTTT.

The genes are TRBV3-1 (or the pseudogene TRBV3-2) and TRBJ1-1, with a possible D match to TRBD1 (5 bases). CDR3 length equals 13 residues. The V end lost 1 base, the J end lost 11 bases, and 14 bases lay between the germline ends. Germline V lookup: CDR1 LGHDT, CDR2 YNNKEL (reference sequence). The chain's CDR3 is CASSQVFDSGAFF. In DNA, the CDR3 is TGTGCCAGCAGCCAAGTCTTTGACTCAGGGGCTTTCTTT.

This chain links TRBV20-1 with TRBJ1-2, with 8 bases matching TRBD1. CDR1 and CDR2 from the germline V gene are DFQATT and SNEGSKA (reference sequence). CDR3 length: 15 residues. V dropped 3 bases and J dropped 4; count of bases not matched to a gene: 10. CDR3 in DNA: TGCAGTGCTAGTTCAGGACAGGGAGCCCTCTATGGCTACACCTTC. As protein: CSASSGQGALYGYTF.

DNA for the CDR3: TGTGCCAGCAGAGCCGGGACAGGGACCTACAATGAGCAGTTCTTC. As protein: CASRAGTGTYNEQFF. The genes are TRBV11-3 and TRBJ2-1, with 9 bases identical to TRBD1. V shed 6 bases, J shed 2 bases, and the junction held 5 bases outside the gene matches. This CDR3 is 15 amino acids long. Germline CDR1 and CDR2: SGHNT and YENEEA.

The chain is built from TRBV19 and TRBJ1-2, with TRBD1 matching 7 bases. V shed 8 bases, J shed 4 bases, and the junction held 10 bases outside the gene matches. The CDR3 totals 14 residues. From germline, CDR1 is LNHDA and CDR2 SQIVND (reference sequence). Here the CDR3 reads CASGQGGAFYGYTF. As DNA, the CDR3 is TGTGCCAGTGGTCAGGGGGGAGCGTTCTATGGCTACACCTTC. The complete variable domain, with remaining parts taken from reference TRBV19 and TRBJ1-2, reads DGGITQSPKYLFRKEGQNVTLSCEQNLNHDAMYWYRQDPGQGLRLIYYSQIVNDFQKGDIAEGYSVSREKKESFPLTVTSAQKNPTAFYLCASGQGGAFYGYTFGSGTRLTVV.

This chain uses TRBV5-1 with TRBJ1-2, with 12 bases that match TRBD1. The CDR3 sequence is 17 residues long. CDR1 is SGHRS, CDR2 YFSETQ, per germline. Trimming cost V 3 bases and J 7 bases; bases outside gene matches: 13. DNA for the CDR3: TGCGCCAGCAGCTCAACCGGGACAGGGGGCGCGAGGGCTGGCTACACCTTC. It is translated as CASSSTGTGGARAGYTF.

The rearrangement joins TRBV6-2 or TRBV6-3 to TRBJ1-1; maybe TRBD1 (6 bases). The ends were cut back, 4 bases at V and 8 bases at J, with 17 bases in the middle. This CDR3 has 14 amino acids. The germline CDR1 and CDR2 sequences are MNHEY and SVGEGT. The CDR3 DNA reads TGTGCCAGCAGTTCTAGGACAGATATACTGGAAGCTTTCTTT. This translates into CASSSRTDILEAFF.

Remarks on this clone: The sample has other DNA sequences that encode this CDR3 too. The gene calls are TRBV7-9 and TRBJ1-1; D uncertain. There are 13 residues in the CDR3. With 1 base removed from V and 1 base from J, the gap between germline ends came to 4 bases. Germline-derived CDR1 and CDR2 are SEHNR and FQNEAQ (reference sequence). The CDR3 coding sequence is TGTGCCAGCAGCTTAGACAGGAACACTGAAGCTTTCTTT. It translates to CASSLDRNTEAFF.

The chain couples TRBV6-2 or TRBV6-3 to TRBJ1-5; D possibly corresponds to TRBD1 (6 bases). Trimming removed 5 bases at V and 6 bases at J, with 23 bases between. This CDR3 comprises 17 residues. Germline values: CDR1 MNHEY, CDR2 SVGEGT. CDR3 DNA: TGTGCCAGCAGTCAACCCTTACAGGGTATGCTCGGTCAGCCCCAGCATTTT. This sequence encodes CASSQPLQGMLGQPQHF.

The gene calls are TRBV7-2 and TRBJ2-2; unclear D gene. CDR3 length: 15 amino acids. The germline V and J ends were trimmed by 5 bases and 0 bases, with 10 bases remaining between them. The V gene's germline CDR1 is SGHTA and CDR2 FQGNSA. The CDR3, as DNA: TGTGCCAGCAGCCTAAACAGTCCGAACACCGGGGAGCTGTTTTTT. This translates into CASSLNSPNTGELFF.

The gene calls are TRBV3-1 (or the pseudogene TRBV3-2) and TRBJ2-5; 9 nucleotides line up with TRBD1. Germline trimming cut 1 base from V and 4 bases from J; bases unmatched to any gene: 7. The CDR3 sequence is 16 residues long. Germline V CDR1 and CDR2: LGHDT, YNNKEL (reference sequence). The CDR3 region is CASSQVLGQGRETQYF. The CDR3 DNA is TGTGCCAGCAGCCAAGTGTTGGGACAGGGCAGAGAGACCCAGTACTTC.

The V gene is TRBV30, the J gene TRBJ1-4, with 10 positions matching TRBD1. Trimming at V came to 2 bases and at J to 0 bases, leaving 9 bases not matched to a gene. This CDR3 comprises 18 residues. In germline, CDR1 is GTSNPN, CDR2 SVGIG (reference sequence). Here the CDR3 DNA reads TGTGCCTGGAGTTTGAGGAGACAGGGGGCTTCAACTAATGAAAAACTGTTTTTT. It yields the protein CAWSLRRQGASTNEKLFF.